The entry that follows covers one T cell receptor beta chain sequence. These data come from a study of technical replicates of blood from a handful of donors. Using immunoSEQ multiplex PCR, the repertoire was profiled, and TCRdb retains in-frame clones only, with some absent. The table includes roughly 80,000 clones, 85% to 95% detected once. Germline lookup yields CDR1 PRHDT and CDR2 FYEKMQ (reference sequence). There are 16 residues in the CDR3. Trimming took 0 bases from V and 0 from J, leaving 11 bases between them. The specimen sequenced was T cells isolated from PBMCs. This rearrangement joins TRBV13 to TRBJ1-1; possibly TRBD1 for D (5 bases). The TCR comes from a human donor in good health. Here the CDR3 DNA reads TGTGCCAGCAGCTTAGGTCTAAGACAGTTGAACACTGAAGCTTTCTTT. This translates into CASSLGLRQLNTEAFF.